The TCR beta chain under discussion was sequenced for a study of beta chain features in type 1 diabetes. Study results and limitations: People with Type 1 diabetes carried modestly yet significantly shorter TCRB CDR3s in all four CD4+ subsets.

Sequencing targeted expressed TCRB transcripts, as all isolated RNA had been reverse transcribed. Some clones are missing from TCRdb's copy, which holds only in-frame ones; the method was immunoSEQ multiplex PCR. Here the sample spans about 160,000 clones, approximately 8.7% being singletons. V was clipped by 1 base and J by 8 bases, with 5 bases between them. This CDR3 is built from 12 residues. Germline V gene sequence: CDR1 LNHDA, CDR2 SQIVND (reference sequence). Every donor had blood drawn once into heparin, approximately 120 mL on average. Cell sorting via CD45RO/CCR7/CD25/CD127/CD95/CD27 was performed to obtain CD4+ naive, central memory, regulatory and stem cell-like memory cells. As concerns this clone: Antigen specificity is unknown.

This receptor was taken from a woman aged 25 to 45 with type 1 diabetes. The material sequenced was central memory CD4+ T cells from blood. The chain is built from TRBV19 and TRBJ2-2, with D maybe TRBD1 (5 bases). CDR3: CASSIGQGELFF. CDR3 DNA: TGTGCCAGTAGTATAGGACAGGGGGAGCTGTTTTTT.